The 15 T cell receptor beta chains below were found in one sample sequenced in a study of T cells after posttransplantation cyclophosphamide. Cyclophosphamide on days +3 and +4 followed busulfan-fludarabine conditioning and a marrow graft. Sequenced by immunoSEQ multiplex PCR; TCRdb stores in-frame clones only, minus some. The repertoire holds 6,500 to 7,000 clones, with roughly 77% as singletons. Sequences were derived from PBMCs, sampled after allogeneic stem cell transplant with posttransplant cyclophosphamide. These receptors all stem from a female patient aged 50 to 60 who received an allogeneic stem cell transplant from a related donor, was CMV-positive, and had no GVHD. Some T cells could come from the graft donor.

This clone showed up just once. The rearrangement links TRBV19 to TRBJ2-3; 7 bases fit TRBD2. The germline V gene has CDR1 LNHDA and CDR2 SQIVND (reference sequence). With 1 base clipped from V and 4 bases from J, the junction kept 5 bases outside the gene matches. The CDR3 covers 15 residues. The CDR3 nucleotides are TGTGCCAGTAGTATAGGCGCGGGAGACGCAGATACGCAGTATTTT. It codes for CASSIGAGDADTQYF.

The V gene is TRBV5-4, the J gene TRBJ2-6; D is unclear. The CDR3 length is 15 residues. Germline V gene lookup returns CDR1 SGHNT and CDR2 YYREEE (reference sequence). The V and J ends lost 4 bases and 5 bases respectively, with 13 bases between them. CDR3 residues: CASSPDTLWANVLTF. The CDR3 nucleotides are TGTGCCAGCAGCCCCGACACTCTCTGGGCCAACGTCCTGACTTTC.

The chain couples TRBV6-5 to TRBJ2-3; 10 positions match TRBD1. Germline lookup yields CDR1 MNHEY and CDR2 SVGAGI. With 5 bases clipped from V and 9 bases from J, the junction kept 11 bases outside the gene matches. The CDR3 consists of 15 residues. The CDR3 sequence: CASSVSGTGVRTQYF. The CDR3 bases are TGTGCCAGCAGTGTATCCGGGACAGGGGTACGGACGCAGTATTTT.

The chain employs TRBV7-9 and TRBJ2-3; 11 nucleotides align to TRBD2. The CDR3 totals 16 residues. Trimming took 4 bases from V and 1 from J; bases not matched to a gene: 4. From germline, CDR1 is SEHNR and CDR2 FQNEAQ (reference sequence). The CDR3 nucleotides are TGTGCCAGCAGCTATCCGACTAGCGGGGGCACAGATACGCAGTATTTT. It translates to CASSYPTSGGTDTQYF.

The chain links TRBV5-1 to TRBJ1-3; no clear D gene. V lost 4 bases, J lost 0 bases, and 8 bases lay in between. The CDR3 spans 14 residues. Germline values: CDR1 SGHRS, CDR2 YFSETQ. CDR3 sequence: CASSPHSSGNTIYF. CDR3 coding DNA: TGCGCCAGCAGCCCACACAGCTCTGGAAACACCATATATTTT. The full variable domain, with the rest looked up from reference TRBV5-1 and TRBJ1-3, is KAGVTQTPRYLIKTRGQQVTLSCSPISGHRSVSWYQQTPGQGLQFLFEYFSETQRNKGNFPGRFSGRQFSNSRSEMNVSTLELGDSALYLCASSPHSSGNTIYFGEGSWLTVV.

The CDR3 here is CASSLEQNEAFF. As DNA, the CDR3 is TGCGCCAGCAGCTTGGAACAGAATGAAGCTTTCTTT. The chain has TRBV5-1 and TRBJ1-1; D is undetermined. Germline-derived CDR1 and CDR2 are SGHRS and YFSETQ. V was shortened by 0 bases and J by 7 bases, with 7 bases between the two germline ends. CDR3 size: 12 residues.

This sequence joins TRBV7-9 and TRBJ1-2; a weak D match, TRBD1 (5 bases). The CDR3 is 13 residues long. Germline V lookup: CDR1 SEHNR, CDR2 FQNEAQ (reference sequence). Trimming took 0 bases from V and 6 from J, leaving 8 bases between them. The CDR3 nucleotides are TGTGCCAGCAGCTTAGCGGCAGGGAATGGCTACACCTTC. Translating it yields CASSLAAGNGYTF.

The chain joins TRBV7-6 to TRBJ2-5; TRBD1 matches 10 bases. The DNA matches TRBJ2-7 better at its end, which makes the J call doubtful. This CDR3 spans 19 amino acids. From germline, CDR1 is SGHVS and CDR2 FNYEAQ. The CDR3 bases are TGTGCCAGCAGCCCTGCCGGGACAGGGGAAGTCCCCATCTCCTACGAGCAGTACTTC. It codes for CASSPAGTGEVPISYEQYF.

V usage is TRBV7-9 and J usage is TRBJ2-7; D is ambiguous. Trimming removed 4 bases at V and 0 bases at J, with 10 bases between. The CDR3 runs to 14 residues. CDR1 is SEHNR and CDR2 is FQNEAQ in the germline V gene (reference sequence). CDR3 bases: TGTGCCAGCAGCTCCGAGGTCCGCTCCTACGAGCAGTACTTC. It specifies CASSSEVRSYEQYF.

CDR3 amino acids: CASSVQRDSYEQYF. As DNA, the CDR3 is TGTGCCAGTAGTGTCCAGCGGGACTCCTACGAGCAGTACTTC. The rearrangement joins TRBV19 to TRBJ2-7; 7 bases agree with TRBD2. The CDR3 is made up of 14 amino acids. V lost 5 bases, J lost 0 bases, and 4 bases stayed unmatched. Germline loops: CDR1 LNHDA, CDR2 SQIVND (reference sequence).

The V call is TRBV9, the J call TRBJ1-2; no reliable D call. V was shortened by 3 bases and J by 0 bases, with 9 bases between the two germline ends. The CDR3 is 14 residues long. Germline lookup yields CDR1 SGDLS and CDR2 YYNGEE. The CDR3 region is CASSAQLSNYGYTF. As DNA, the CDR3 is TGTGCCAGCAGCGCACAGCTGTCTAACTATGGCTACACCTTC.

This clone was recorded once. The rearrangement joins TRBV5-1 to TRBJ2-7, with D perhaps TRBD1 (6 bases). This CDR3 has 15 residues. Trimming took off 0 bases at V and 3 bases at J, with 13 bases between the two ends. Germline CDR1 reads SGHRS; CDR2 reads YFSETQ. Here the CDR3 DNA reads TGCGCCAGCAGCTTGGTGGGGGACACCAACTACGAGCAGTACTTC. Encoded protein: CASSLVGDTNYEQYF.

This clone has only one observation. The rearrangement uses TRBV9 and TRBJ1-2; D possibly corresponds to TRBD1 (5 bases). CDR1 and CDR2 from the germline V gene are SGDLS and YYNGEE. The V end was cut by 4 bases, the J end by 1 base, with 11 bases between. The CDR3 covers 14 residues. This CDR3 reads CASSPGGDNYGYTF. The CDR3, as DNA: TGTGCCAGCAGCCCCGGGGGGGATAACTATGGCTACACCTTC.

The CDR3: CASSLAGGATDTQYF. The CDR3 coding sequence is TGTGCCAGCAGCTTAGCTGGGGGGGCCACAGATACGCAGTATTTT. The chain couples TRBV7-9 to TRBJ2-3; D is possibly TRBD2 (7 bases). CDR1 SEHNR and CDR2 FQNEAQ come from the germline V gene (reference sequence). The V end lost 0 bases, the J end lost 2 bases, and 9 bases lay between the germline ends. The CDR3 is made up of 15 amino acids. Full variable domain (outside the CDR3, taken from reference TRBV7-9 and TRBJ2-3): DTGVSQNPRHKITKRGQNVTFRCDPISEHNRLYWYRQTLGQGPEFLTYFQNEAQLEKSRLLSDRFSAERPKGSFSTLEIQRTEQGDSAMYLCASSLAGGATDTQYFGPGTRLTVL.

This clone has more than one count but fewer than ten. J is TRBJ2-7 and V is TRBV6-1; TRBD2 might be the D (6 bases). This CDR3 has 14 amino acids. Germline assignment: CDR1 MNHNS and CDR2 SASEGT. Trimming took off 10 bases at V and 2 bases at J, with 18 bases between the two ends. The CDR3: CATIRGRKPYEQYF. The CDR3, as DNA: TGTGCCACGATTCGGGGGAGGAAGCCCTACGAGCAGTACTTC.